This T cell receptor beta chain was retrieved from a study of Tregs in tolerant kidney transplant recipients. About the study: A roughly three-day belatacept mixed lymphocyte reaction, sometimes plus 5-day graft donor restimulation, preceded CD4+CD25+CD127- sorting. Antibodies separated recipient from donor cells.

Study-level results: Validation in larger populations is needed because few patients were studied. No direct test of biological reproducibility was done here.

The repertoire was sequenced with immunoSEQ multiplex PCR; TCRdb's copy has only in-frame clones and lacks some. The profile covers about 31,000 clones, with 82% appearing a single time and approximately 2.2% taken by the ten largest. This clone was recorded once. Antigen: not known. The CDR3 has 18 residues. Germline CDR1 reads LGHNA; CDR2 reads YSLEER. V was pared by 0 bases and J by 6 bases, with 11 bases of the junction left unmatched. Sequencing was carried out using Tregs from blood cultured with allogeneic cells. The source of this sequence is a human donor in good health. This chain connects TRBV4-3 to TRBJ2-2; TRBD2 matches at 9 bases. The CDR3: CASSQDLGAGGPPGELFF. The DNA of the CDR3 is TGCGCCAGCAGCCAAGACTTGGGGGCGGGAGGGCCCCCCGGGGAGCTGTTTTTT.